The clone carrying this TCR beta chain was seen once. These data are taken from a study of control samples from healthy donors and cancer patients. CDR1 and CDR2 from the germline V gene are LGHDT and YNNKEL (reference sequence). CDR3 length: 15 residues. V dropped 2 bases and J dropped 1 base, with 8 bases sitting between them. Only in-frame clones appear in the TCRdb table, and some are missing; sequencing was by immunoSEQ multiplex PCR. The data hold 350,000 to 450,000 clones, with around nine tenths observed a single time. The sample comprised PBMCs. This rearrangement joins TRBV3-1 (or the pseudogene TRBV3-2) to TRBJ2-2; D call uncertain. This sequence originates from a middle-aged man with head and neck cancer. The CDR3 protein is CASSQRYENTGELFF. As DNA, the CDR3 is TGTGCCAGCAGCCAAAGGTACGAGAACACCGGGGAGCTGTTTTTT.